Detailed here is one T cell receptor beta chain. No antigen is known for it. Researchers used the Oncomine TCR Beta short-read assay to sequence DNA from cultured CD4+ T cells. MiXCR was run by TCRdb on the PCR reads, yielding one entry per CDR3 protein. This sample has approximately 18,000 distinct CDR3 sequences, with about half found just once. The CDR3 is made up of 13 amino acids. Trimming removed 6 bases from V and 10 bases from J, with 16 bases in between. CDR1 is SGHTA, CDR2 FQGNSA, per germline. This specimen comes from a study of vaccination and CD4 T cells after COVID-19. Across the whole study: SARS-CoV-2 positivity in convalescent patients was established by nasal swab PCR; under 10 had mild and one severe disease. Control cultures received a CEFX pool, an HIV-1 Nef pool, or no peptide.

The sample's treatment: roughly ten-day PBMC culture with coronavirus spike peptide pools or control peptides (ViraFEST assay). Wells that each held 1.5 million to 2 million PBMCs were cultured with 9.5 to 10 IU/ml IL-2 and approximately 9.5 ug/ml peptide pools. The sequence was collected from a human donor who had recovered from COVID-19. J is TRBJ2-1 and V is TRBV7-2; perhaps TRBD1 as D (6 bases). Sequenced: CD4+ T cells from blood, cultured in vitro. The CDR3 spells CASRNTGSGEQFF. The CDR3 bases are TGTGCCAGCAGGAATACAGGGTCAGGCGAGCAGTTCTTC.